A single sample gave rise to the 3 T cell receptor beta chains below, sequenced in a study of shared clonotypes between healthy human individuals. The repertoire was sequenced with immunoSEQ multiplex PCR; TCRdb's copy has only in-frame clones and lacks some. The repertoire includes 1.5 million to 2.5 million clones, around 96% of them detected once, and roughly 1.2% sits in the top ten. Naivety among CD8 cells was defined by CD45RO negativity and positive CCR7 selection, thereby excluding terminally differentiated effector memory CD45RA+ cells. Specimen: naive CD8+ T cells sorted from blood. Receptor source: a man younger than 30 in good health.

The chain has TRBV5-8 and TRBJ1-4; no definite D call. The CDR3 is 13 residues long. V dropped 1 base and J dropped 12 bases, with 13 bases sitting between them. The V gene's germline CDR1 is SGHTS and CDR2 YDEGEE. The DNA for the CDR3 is TGTGCCAGCAGCTTGTACCAGGCCGAGGAACTGTTTTTT. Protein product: CASSLYQAEELFF.

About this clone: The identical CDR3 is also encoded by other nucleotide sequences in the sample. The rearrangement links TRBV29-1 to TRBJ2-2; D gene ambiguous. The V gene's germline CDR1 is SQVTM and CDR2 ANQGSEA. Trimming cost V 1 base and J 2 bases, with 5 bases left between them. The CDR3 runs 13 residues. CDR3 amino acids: CSVEVPNTGELFF. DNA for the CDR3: TGCAGCGTTGAAGTTCCCAACACCGGGGAGCTGTTTTTT.

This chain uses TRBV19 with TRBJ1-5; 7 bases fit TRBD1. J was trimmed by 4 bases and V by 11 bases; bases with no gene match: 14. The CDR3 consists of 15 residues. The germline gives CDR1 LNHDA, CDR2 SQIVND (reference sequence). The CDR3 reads CAAIRGGYSNQPQHF. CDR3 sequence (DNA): TGTGCCGCTATCAGGGGGGGTTATAGTAATCAGCCCCAGCATTTT.